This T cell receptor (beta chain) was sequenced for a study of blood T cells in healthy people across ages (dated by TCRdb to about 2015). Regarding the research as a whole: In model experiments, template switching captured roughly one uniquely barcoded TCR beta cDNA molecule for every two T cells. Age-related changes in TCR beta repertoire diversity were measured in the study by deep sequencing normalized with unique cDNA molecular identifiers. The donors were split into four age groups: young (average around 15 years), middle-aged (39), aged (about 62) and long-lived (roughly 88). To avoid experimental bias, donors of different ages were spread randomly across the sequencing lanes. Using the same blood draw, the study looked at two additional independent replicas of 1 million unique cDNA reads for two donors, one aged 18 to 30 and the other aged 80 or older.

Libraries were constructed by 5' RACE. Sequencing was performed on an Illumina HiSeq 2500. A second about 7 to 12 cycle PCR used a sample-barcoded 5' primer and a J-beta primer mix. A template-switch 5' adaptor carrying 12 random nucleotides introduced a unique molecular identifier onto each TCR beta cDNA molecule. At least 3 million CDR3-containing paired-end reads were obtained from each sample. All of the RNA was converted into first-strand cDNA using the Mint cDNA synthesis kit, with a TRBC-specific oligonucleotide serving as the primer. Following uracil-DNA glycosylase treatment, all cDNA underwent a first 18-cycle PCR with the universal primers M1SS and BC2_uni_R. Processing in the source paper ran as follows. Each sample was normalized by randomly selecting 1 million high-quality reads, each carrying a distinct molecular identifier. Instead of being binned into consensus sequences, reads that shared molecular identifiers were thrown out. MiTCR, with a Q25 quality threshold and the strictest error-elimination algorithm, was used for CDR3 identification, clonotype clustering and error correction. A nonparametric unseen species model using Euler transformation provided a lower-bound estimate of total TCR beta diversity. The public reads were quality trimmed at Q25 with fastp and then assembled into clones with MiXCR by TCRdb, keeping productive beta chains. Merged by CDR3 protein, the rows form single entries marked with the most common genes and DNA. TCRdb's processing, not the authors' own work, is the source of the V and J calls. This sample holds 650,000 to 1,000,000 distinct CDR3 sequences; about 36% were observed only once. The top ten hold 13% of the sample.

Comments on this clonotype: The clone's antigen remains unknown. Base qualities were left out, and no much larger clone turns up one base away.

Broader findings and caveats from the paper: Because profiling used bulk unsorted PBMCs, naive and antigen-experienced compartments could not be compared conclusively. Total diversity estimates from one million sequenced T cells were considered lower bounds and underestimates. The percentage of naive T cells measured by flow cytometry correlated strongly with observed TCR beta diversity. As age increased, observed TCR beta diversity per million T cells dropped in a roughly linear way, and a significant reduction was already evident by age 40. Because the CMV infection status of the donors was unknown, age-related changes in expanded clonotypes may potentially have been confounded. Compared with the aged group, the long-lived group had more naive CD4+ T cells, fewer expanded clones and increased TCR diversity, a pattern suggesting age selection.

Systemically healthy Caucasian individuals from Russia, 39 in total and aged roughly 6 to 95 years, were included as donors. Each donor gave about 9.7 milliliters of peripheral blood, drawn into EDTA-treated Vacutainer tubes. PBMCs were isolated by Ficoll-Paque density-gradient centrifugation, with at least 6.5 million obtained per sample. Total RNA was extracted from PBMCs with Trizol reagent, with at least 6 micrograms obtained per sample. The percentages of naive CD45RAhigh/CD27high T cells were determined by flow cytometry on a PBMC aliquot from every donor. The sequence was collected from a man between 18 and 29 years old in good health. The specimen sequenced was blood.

At the DNA level, the sequence is TGCAGTGCTAGAGATGACAGAACGGGCTGGAGGGGCTACACCTTC. Its product reads: CSARDDRTGWRGYTF. The rearranged chain carries TRBV20-1 and TRBJ1-2; tentative D gene TRBD1, with 5 bases matching. CDR1 is given as DFQATT and CDR2 as SNEGSKA, both from the germline V gene (reference sequence). The CDR3 sequence holds 15 residues, the cysteine and phenylalanine included. The only DNA kept is the CDR3, 45 bases in frame from the first base. V and J are truncated by 0 bases and 8 bases respectively, leaving an intervening sequence of 19 bases.